The 29 T cell receptor beta chains listed next were all sequenced from one sample in a study of T-cell reconstitution after alpha-beta-depleted transplantation in children. Unique molecular identifiers were incorporated during preparation of the TCRbeta library. Each CDR3 protein is one row after TCRdb ran MiXCR on the PCR reads. Seen here are more than 400,000 distinct CDR3 sequences, about an eighth observed once, and the top ten hold around 13%. This material consisted of PBMCs, mostly from graft donor cells, taken 180 days after TCRalphabeta/CD19-depleted stem cell transplant. The receptors here all came from a female patient aged 2-9 years who had a stem cell transplant for aplastic anemia, so the T cells may come from the graft donor.

This clonotype was found many times. The J gene is TRBJ1-5, the V gene TRBV10-2, with D maybe TRBD1 (5 bases). In germline, CDR1 is WSHSY, CDR2 SAAADI. V dropped 1 base and J dropped 3 bases, with 10 bases sitting between them. The CDR3 has 15 amino acids. The CDR3 DNA follows: TGCGCCAGCAGTGAGTGGGCAGGGATCAATCAGCCCCAGCATTTT. Its translation is CASSEWAGINQPQHF.

This clonotype was picked up a small number of times. This rearrangement joins TRBV6-5 to TRBJ1-1; tentatively, D is TRBD1 (5 bases). V lost 1 base to trimming and J lost 6 bases, with 12 bases between them. Germline CDR1 MNHEY, CDR2 SVGAGI. There are 14 residues in the CDR3. Here the CDR3 reads CASSYWGSLAEAFF. For the CDR3, the DNA is TGTGCCAGCAGTTACTGGGGGTCTTTAGCTGAAGCTTTCTTT.

This sequence joins TRBV3-1 and TRBJ2-4; no clear D. Germline loops: CDR1 LGHDT, CDR2 YNNKEL (reference sequence). Trimming cost V 1 base and J 10 bases, with 5 bases left between them. There are 11 residues in the CDR3. CDR3 nucleotides: TGTGCCAGCAGCCAAGGGGCGATTCAGTACTTC. Encoded protein: CASSQGAIQYF.

The chain couples TRBV12-3 or TRBV12-4 to TRBJ1-2, with 10 bases identical to TRBD1. Unmatched junction bases numbered 11, after V lost 5 bases and J lost 8 bases. The CDR3 consists of 15 residues. CDR3 DNA: TGTGCCAGCAGTCCCAGGACAGGGGGGTACTTCGGCTACACCTTC. Translated, it gives CASSPRTGGYFGYTF.

This clonotype was counted at least ten times. The chain joins TRBV6-1 to TRBJ2-7, with 11 nucleotides matching TRBD2. Trimming cost V 4 bases and J 2 bases; bases outside gene matches: 7. The CDR3 extends over 16 amino acids. Germline CDR1 and CDR2: MNHNS and SASEGT. The CDR3 DNA is TGTGCCAGCAGTGGACCTAGCGGGAGGTTACCCTACGAGCAGTACTTC. Translating it yields CASSGPSGRLPYEQYF.

This clonotype turned up a few times. The chain uses TRBV29-1 and TRBJ2-1; TRBD2 matches at 8 bases. Germline V gene sequence: CDR1 SQVTM, CDR2 ANQGSEA. This CDR3 has 16 residues. Trimming cost V 0 bases and J 3 bases; bases outside gene matches: 7. CDR3 DNA sequence: TGCAGCGTTGAAGATCGCACCGGGAGGGTCTACAATGAGCAGTTCTTC. Translating gives CSVEDRTGRVYNEQFF.

The chain carries TRBV5-6 and TRBJ1-5; D gene uncertain. Trimming took 4 bases from V and 2 from J, leaving 19 bases between them. The germline V gene encodes CDR1 SGHDT and CDR2 YYEEEE. The CDR3 extends over 17 amino acids. CDR3 sequence: CASSPGWLPKRNQPQHF. In DNA form, the CDR3 reads TGTGCCAGCAGCCCGGGATGGCTTCCCAAACGCAATCAGCCCCAGCATTTT.

This clonotype was picked up many times. The gene calls are TRBV29-1 and TRBJ2-1; the match to TRBD2 covers 12 bases. The CDR3 runs to 14 residues. The V segment lost 6 bases and the J segment 5 bases; nucleotides outside the gene matches: 5. CDR1 SQVTM and CDR2 ANQGSEA come from the germline V gene. The CDR3 DNA reads as TGCAGCGTGTGTCCTAGCGGGAGGGACAATGAGCAGTTCTTC. This codes for CSVCPSGRDNEQFF.

The rearrangement joins TRBV6-2 or TRBV6-3 to TRBJ2-5; D not certain. Trimming shortened V by 4 bases and J by 1 base, and 7 bases separated the two germline ends. CDR1 MNHEY and CDR2 SVGEGT come from the germline V gene. CDR3 size: 13 residues. Here the CDR3 DNA reads TGTGCCAGCAGTTTAGTGATCCAAGAGACCCAGTACTTC. It codes for CASSLVIQETQYF.

The chain links TRBV12-3 or TRBV12-4 to TRBJ2-5; D may be TRBD2 (5 bases). CDR3 length equals 12 residues. V dropped 8 bases and J dropped 4 bases, with 11 bases sitting between them. The CDR3 region is CASGEQRETQYF. DNA of the CDR3: TGTGCCAGCGGGGAGCAGAGAGAGACCCAGTACTTC.

The chain links TRBV5-1 to TRBJ2-1; 9 nucleotides align to TRBD1. The CDR3 runs 13 residues. After removal of 3 bases from V and 7 bases from J, the junction contained 2 bases not matched to a gene. Germline V gives CDR1 SGHRS, CDR2 YFSETQ. CDR3 DNA sequence: TGCGCCAGCAGCTGGACAGGGGCAAATGAGCAGTTCTTC. This encodes CASSWTGANEQFF.

This clonotype was observed at least ten times. CDR3 coding DNA: TGTGCCATCAGTGACCCGCAGGGTTTCAAGGAGACCCAGTACTTC. Amino acids: CAISDPQGFKETQYF. The V gene is TRBV10-3, the J gene TRBJ2-5; TRBD1 might be the D (5 bases). The CDR3 contains 15 residues. Trimming cost V 3 bases and J 5 bases, with 16 bases left between them. Per the germline V gene, CDR1 is ENHRY and CDR2 is SYGVKD.

This clonotype turned up a few times. This rearrangement joins TRBV20-1 to TRBJ2-7, with D uncertain. The ends were cut back, 6 bases at V and 3 bases at J, with 18 bases in the middle. Per germline, CDR1 DFQATT and CDR2 SNEGSKA (reference sequence). This CDR3 has 14 residues. CDR3 sequence (DNA): TGCAGTGCCACACACATCGAAAGTAGCTACGAGCAGTACGTC. Its translation is CSATHIESSYEQYV.

This clonotype came up a few times. The V call is TRBV29-1, the J call TRBJ1-2; tentative D call: TRBD1 (6 bases). With 8 bases removed from V and 4 bases from J, the gap between germline ends came to 17 bases. CDR3 length: 13 amino acids. Germline assignment: CDR1 SQVTM and CDR2 ANQGSEA. The chain's CDR3 is CSFTGTDFYGYTF. The CDR3 nucleotides read TGCAGCTTTACAGGGACTGACTTCTATGGCTACACCTTC.

This clonotype was detected only a few times. This chain uses TRBV21-1 with TRBJ2-2. TRBV21-1 is assigned pseudogene status. CDR3 length equals 17 residues. The CDR3 sequence is CASSKVGIPRLTGELFF. DNA of the CDR3: TGTGCCAGCAGCAAAGTAGGAATCCCACGCCTGACCGGGGAGCTGTTTTTT.

This chain connects TRBV5-1 to TRBJ2-7; either TRBD1 or TRBD2 may fit D (6 bases each). V lost 0 bases and J 7 bases, leaving 17 bases between the germline ends. The CDR3 is 15 amino acids. Germline V gene sequence: CDR1 SGHRS, CDR2 YFSETQ. CDR3 DNA: TGCGCCAGCAGCTTGGACTTACTCGGGGGCGCGGAGCAGTACGTC. Amino acids: CASSLDLLGGAEQYV.

V gene TRBV12-3 or TRBV12-4 combines with J gene TRBJ2-7; no reliable D call. The V end was cut by 5 bases, the J end by 3 bases, with 11 bases between. This CDR3 has 13 amino acids. CDR3: CASSPARYYEQYF. DNA of the CDR3: TGTGCCAGCAGTCCCGCCAGATACTACGAGCAGTACTTC.

This clonotype was picked up a small number of times. The rearrangement uses TRBV6-2 or TRBV6-3 and TRBJ2-7, with a possible D match to TRBD2 (6 bases). V dropped 2 bases and J dropped 0 bases, with 11 bases sitting between them. The CDR3 is 15 amino acids. CDR1 MNHEY and CDR2 SVGEGT come from the germline V gene. CDR3 region: CASSYGGGTSYEQYV. Written as DNA, the CDR3 is TGTGCCAGCAGTTACGGCGGAGGGACCTCCTACGAGCAGTACGTC.

The sample holds a few counts of this clonotype. The rearrangement links TRBV12-3 or TRBV12-4 to TRBJ2-3; D is ambiguous. Between the trimmed V and J ends, which lost 5 bases and 2 bases, there was a span of 17 bases. The CDR3 extends over 16 amino acids. In DNA, the CDR3 is TGTGCCAGCAGTCCTACCGCTAGTGCCTACACAGATACGCAGTATTTT. Translation gives CASSPTASAYTDTQYF.

The V and J genes are TRBV7-2 and TRBJ1-5; no clear D gene. The CDR3 loop spans 15 amino acids. The V end lost 5 bases, the J end lost 0 bases, and 11 bases lay between the germline ends. In germline, CDR1 is SGHTA, CDR2 FQGNSA. The CDR3 here is CASSRLGDSNQPQHF. DNA for the CDR3: TGTGCCAGCAGCCGGCTAGGTGATAGCAATCAGCCCCAGCATTTT.

This clonotype showed up just a few times. The chain recombines TRBV2 with TRBJ1-1, with D possibly being TRBD1 (5 bases). Trimming removed 7 bases from V and 0 bases from J, with 9 bases in between. The CDR3 covers 13 residues. Germline CDR1 SNHLY, CDR2 FYNNEI. CDR3 coding DNA: TGTGCCAGCACTGGGGACCTGAACACTGAAGCTTTCTTT. It translates to CASTGDLNTEAFF. The full variable domain, its missing parts supplied by reference TRBV2 and TRBJ1-1, is EPEVTQTPSHQVTQMGQEVILRCVPISNHLYFYWYRQILGQKVEFLVSFYNNEISEKSEIFDDQFSVERPDGSNFTLKIRSTKLEDSAMYFCASTGDLNTEAFFGQGTRLTVV.

This clonotype was seen more than once but under ten times. The V call is TRBV7-8, the J call TRBJ1-5; D is uncertain. From germline, CDR1 is SGHVS and CDR2 FQNEAQ. Deletions cut 1 base from V and 3 bases from J, with 7 bases between. The CDR3 runs to 14 residues. The CDR3 DNA reads TGTGCCAGCAGCTTAGAAGGTCCCAATCAGCCCCAGCATTTT. Amino acid sequence: CASSLEGPNQPQHF.

The chain recombines TRBV6-1 with TRBJ2-7, with TRBD1 matching over 9 bases. The CDR3 consists of 14 residues. V was clipped by 6 bases and J by 5 bases; unmatched bases: 8. Germline CDR1 and CDR2: MNHNS and SASEGT. CDR3 amino acids: CASRTGTGNHEQYF. CDR3 nucleotide sequence: TGTGCCAGCAGAACCGGGACAGGGAACCACGAGCAGTACTTC.

This clonotype has just a few counts. The rearrangement uses TRBV4-1 and TRBJ2-1, with 9 bases matching TRBD2. Germline V lookup: CDR1 MGHRA, CDR2 YSYEKL. V was clipped by 3 bases and J by 10 bases; unmatched bases: 13. The CDR3 is made up of 16 amino acids. The CDR3 loop is CASSQGAGGSIDEQFF. CDR3 DNA: TGCGCCAGCAGCCAGGGAGCGGGAGGTAGTATTGACGAGCAGTTCTTC.

This clonotype was observed many times. The J gene is TRBJ1-2, the V gene TRBV4-2; 11 bases align to TRBD1. The ends lost 3 bases at V and 3 bases at J; junction bases unmatched: 3. The CDR3 covers 15 residues. Germline V gene data show CDR1 as LGHNA and CDR2 as YNFKEQ. The CDR3 protein is CASSHGQGADYGYTF. CDR3 bases: TGTGCCAGCAGCCACGGACAGGGGGCGGACTATGGCTACACCTTC.

The V and J genes are TRBV7-9 and TRBJ2-1; no definite D call. V lost 1 base, J lost 2 bases, and 12 bases lay in between. Germline V gene data show CDR1 as SEHNR and CDR2 as FQNEAQ (reference sequence). The CDR3 loop spans 16 amino acids. The CDR3 nucleotides are TGTGCCAGCAGCTTAGGGTTAGGCGGTGCCTACAATGAGCAGTTCTTC. This encodes CASSLGLGGAYNEQFF.

The chain carries TRBV7-2 and TRBJ2-7; 9 bases agree with TRBD2. Germline lookup yields CDR1 SGHTA and CDR2 FQGNSA. The CDR3 loop spans 15 amino acids. The junction had 9 bases not matched to a gene; V was cut back by 5 bases and J by 4 bases. The DNA for the CDR3 is TGTGCCAGCAGCCCCTCAGCGGGAGGTTTGTACGAGCAGTACTTC. Encoded protein: CASSPSAGGLYEQYF.

The chain has TRBV9 and TRBJ2-1; D is ambiguous. Germline V lookup: CDR1 SGDLS, CDR2 YYNGEE. V shed 3 bases and J shed 0 bases, with 16 bases lying between them. The CDR3 spans 17 residues. The CDR3 DNA is TGTGCCAGCAGCGGCCCCCGACTCCTTAGCTCCTACAATGAGCAGTTCTTC. Translating gives CASSGPRLLSSYNEQFF. Full variable domain (outside the CDR3, taken from reference TRBV9 and TRBJ2-1): DSGVTQTPKHLITATGQRVTLRCSPRSGDLSVYWYQQSLDQGLQFLIQYYNGEERAKGNILERFSAQQFPDLHSELNLSSLELGDSALYFCASSGPRLLSSYNEQFFGPGTRLTVL.

V is TRBV27 and J is TRBJ1-2, with 7 bases lining up with TRBD1. Germline loops: CDR1 MNHEY, CDR2 SMNVEV (reference sequence). The CDR3 contains 14 residues. J gave up 4 bases and V 5 bases, and 7 bases lay outside the gene matches. The CDR3 DNA reads as TGTGCCAGCAGTCCCGGGACAGATCTCTATGGCTACACCTTC. Protein product: CASSPGTDLYGYTF.